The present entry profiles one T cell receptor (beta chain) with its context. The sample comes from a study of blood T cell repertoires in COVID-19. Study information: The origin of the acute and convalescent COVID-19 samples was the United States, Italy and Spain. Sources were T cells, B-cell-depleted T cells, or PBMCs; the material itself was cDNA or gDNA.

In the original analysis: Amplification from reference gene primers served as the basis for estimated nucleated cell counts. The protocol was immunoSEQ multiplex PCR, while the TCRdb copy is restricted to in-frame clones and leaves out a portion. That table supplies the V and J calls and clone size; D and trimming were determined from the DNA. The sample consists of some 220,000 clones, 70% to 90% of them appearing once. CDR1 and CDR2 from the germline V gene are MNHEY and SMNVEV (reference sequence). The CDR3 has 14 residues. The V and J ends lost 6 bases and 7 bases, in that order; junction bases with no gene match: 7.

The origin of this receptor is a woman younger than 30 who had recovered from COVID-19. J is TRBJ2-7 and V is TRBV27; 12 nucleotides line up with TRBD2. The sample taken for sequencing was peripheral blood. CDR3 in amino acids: CASSSSGRGREQYF. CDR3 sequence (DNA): TGTGCCAGCAGCTCTAGCGGGAGGGGTCGAGAGCAGTACTTC.